This TCR beta chain is drawn from a study of cytomegalovirus exposure and HLA in healthy donors (dated by TCRdb to 2015 to 2018). Describing the broader study: An earlier analysis of roughly 500 of the donors reported 250 to 350 Gb of sequence data and some 120 million unique TCR beta sequences from approximately 180 million T cells. A separate validation cohort of 100 to 150 different subjects was used in addition to the roughly 700-subject first cohort. About 280 gigabases of sequencing data and approximately 92 million unique TCR sequences made up an early release that covered approximately 620 HLA-typed donors. To study patterns of TCR occurrence, a later analysis re-analyzed previously published TCR beta repertoires from hundreds of donors and added high-resolution HLA genotyping. Rather than using new phenotypic data, the later analysis identified candidate immune exposures from TCR beta sequences and from how often those sequences occurred across donors. Every repertoire in the discovery cohort had been generated on one and the same sequencing platform. To predict cytomegalovirus infection status, the study combined high-throughput TCR immunosequencing, statistical association of individual TCRs with disease status, and machine learning. Across 398 genotyped donors of the cohort, an average of approximately 240,000 unique TCR beta nucleotide sequences per donor were sequenced, and approximately 17% of those sequences were non-productive. Of the 300 to 450 genotyped donors, over 80% were placed in the genetic ancestry cluster associated with self-reported Caucasian donors. In an earlier analysis of 587 of the donors, high-throughput TCR beta sequencing was used to judge whether each TCR beta V gene segment behaved as functional or pseudogenic. HLA typing included class I and class II loci at four-digit resolution. Donor age, sex, ethnicity and CMV serostatus were compiled together with the repertoire data. Roughly five DR-DQ haplotypes were handled as single units for association and clustering because linkage in the cohort was strong. Using immunosequencing, the study profiled T cell repertoires from 500 to 800 subjects and related those repertoires to cytomegalovirus serostatus. Typing coverage differed by locus: A, B, C, DRB1 and DQB1 were typed in about 620-640 donors, DQA1 in about 510, DPA1 in 600 to 610, and DPB1 in 472. A later genetic analysis took genome-wide SNP genotypes for about 55% of the roughly 670 donors and used that subset as a discovery cohort. The study was designed to test whether signatures of past pathogen exposure could be identified by cataloging public T cell receptors. Results and caveats for the whole study, not just this receptor: Linkage disequilibrium might explain the correlated functional status among segregating V segments, but an unknown experimental factor could not be ruled out. Because HLA typing was missing for some donors at each locus, association tests included only the typed subset. In an earlier analysis of 587 of the donors, most TCR beta V segments appeared in productive rearrangements about 87% or about 30% of the time, broadly matching IMGT annotations. In vitro tests confirmed that a few of the cytomegalovirus-associated TCR beta chains recognize cytomegalovirus antigens. For the cohort, immune exposure information was limited to CMV serostatus. Because counts were too low, approximately 15 rarely observed V segments, including chromosome 9 orphons, were excluded from the earlier analysis of some 540 of the donors. An association between a missense DCLRE1C variant and V-gene and J-gene trimming of TCR beta chains was found in a later genetic analysis and replicated in an independent cohort. In a later genetic analysis, fewer N-insertions in productive TCRs were reported among donors in an Asian-associated ancestry cluster than the roughly 710-donor mean. The 87-base-pair reads could not distinguish some IMGT-functional V segments, including TRBV6-2 and TRBV6-3, so those segments were excluded. A later analysis found that TCR association rates varied across HLA loci, with DRB1 alleles showing the most associated TCRs and HLA-C alleles the fewest. Across donors, most TCR sequences were observed very rarely, whereas some public TCRs were present in many individuals. A total of fewer than 200 TCR beta chains were listed by the study as associated with cytomegalovirus. A group of highly shared sequence variants was considered likely to be a technical artifact of the sequencing pipeline. It was suggested by the authors that the approach could potentially be generalized to other disease states and immunological phenotypes. A further reported finding was that TCR beta sequences accurately predicted the HLA-A and HLA-B alleles for most subjects in the first cohort. When HLA alleles, especially DR and DQ, strongly co-occurred, attributing TCR associations to individual alleles was difficult. In a later analysis, around 17,000 TCR beta sequences were associated with specific HLA alleles at a false discovery rate of 0.05. Only TCR beta chains were sequenced in this cohort, and the absence of alpha or paired-chain data limited detectable features. Roughly uniform sequencing depth across donors was assumed in presence/absence analyses, although this assumption may not hold. According to a later analysis, most CMV-associated TCR beta chains appeared to be HLA-restricted, and the HLA associations seemed to be driven largely by CMV exposure. Compared with equally common non-associated chains, HLA-associated TCR beta chains in a later analysis were more clonally expanded and had lower generation probabilities. In both the original and validation cohorts, the classifier was reported to diagnose cytomegalovirus status with high specificity and sensitivity. According to a later analysis, parvovirus B19, influenza, CMV and Epstein-Barr virus appeared linked to several top co-occurrence clusters.

The library was produced with the immunoSEQ multiplex PCR assay. For the multiplex PCR, a mixture combining 60 forward primers for TCR Vbeta segments and 13 reverse primers for TCR Jbeta segments was used. A multiplex PCR assay on genomic DNA amplified the CDR3 region of rearranged TCR beta genes. The Illumina HiSeq System was used to sequence the amplified TCR beta libraries as 87-base-pair reads. The original methods were these. Across the 600 to 700 repertoires, a later analysis counted 75 million to 90 million unique TCR beta chains, around 10 million of which were shared by at least two donors. A nearest-neighbor algorithm error-corrected the raw reads and collapsed the reads into unique sequences, merging closely related sequences to remove PCR and sequencing errors. V, D and J gene segments were assigned by aligning CDR3 sequences to IMGT reference sequences. For a sequence to be retained, a match of at least six nucleotides was required to both a V gene segment and a J gene segment. A rearrangement counted as productive if the CDR3 had no stop codons and remained in frame with V and J, and every other rearrangement counted as non-productive. Following IMGT convention, CDR3 was defined as the stretch from the second conserved V-encoded cysteine to the conserved J-encoded phenylalanine. The earlier analysis of 450 to 750 of the donors excluded any sequence lacking an unambiguous match to a single V gene segment. An earlier analysis of fewer than 750 of the donors called V segments functional above 56.7% productive rearrangements and segregating when the between-donor standard deviation exceeded 5%. A statistical classification framework was developed to diagnose cytomegalovirus status using the catalog of TCR beta chain sequences. In a later analysis, TCR nucleotide sequences were compared against IMGT/GENE-DB human TR gene sequences so that V and J genes could be assigned. A later analysis assigned CDR3 sequences and most-parsimonious VDJ recombination scenarios with the TCRdist pipeline. A later analysis defined each TCR beta chain by its CDR3 amino acid sequence plus V-gene family, and excluded reads lacking a unique V-gene family. To address suspected cross-contamination and a sequencing artifact, a later analysis removed roughly 580 highly shared, low-generation-probability nucleotide sequences. In a later analysis, a clonal expansion index was calculated for each public chain from normalized within-repertoire ranks of inferred template counts. A later analysis computed generation probabilities with a VDJ recombination model fitted to out-of-frame rearrangements, and checked the results against IGoR. A later analysis scored TCR-TCR, TCR-HLA and TCR-CMV co-occurrence with hypergeometric tests, applying a repertoire-size bias correction to TCR pairs. In a later analysis, false discovery rates were estimated by permuting HLA or CMV assignments 20 times. In a later analysis, co-occurring TCRs were grouped using DBSCAN, with TCRdist sequence similarity added in when clustering inside HLA-allele-positive subsets. Repertoires with fewer than 30,000 or more than 120,000 public chains were left out of co-occurrence clustering, as were five repertoires with anomalous nucleotide sharing. The immuneACCESS repertoire file appears here via TCRdb, limited to in-frame rearrangements. These files lack a portion of the clones; in checked studies, under half of the deficit traces to unresolved V genes, and the cause of the others is not known. For V, J and clone size, that table is used; D and trimming come from the DNA. For this sample the table gives tens of thousands of clones, of which 84% were detected only once. The ten largest clones take up approximately 2.3% of the sample.

The cohort was made up of 666 healthy bone marrow donors. All cohort members were sampled while nominally healthy, although unrecorded immune exposures were likely present. The donor tested CMV seronegative, placing the donor among the 350 or so seronegative members of the cohort. A peripheral blood sample was collected from each donor, and TCR beta sequencing was performed on peripheral blood mononuclear cells. The Qiagen DNeasy Blood Extraction Kit was used to extract genomic DNA from the blood cell samples. Turning to this clone: Its binding antigen is unknown. Base qualities were left out, and no much larger clone turns up one base away.

As encoded in the germline V gene, CDR1 is MDHEN while CDR2 is SYDVKM. The CDR3 goes from the cysteine to the phenylalanine over 12 residues. The retained sequence is limited to the CDR3, 36 bases, with the frame set at the first base. The V and J ends are trimmed by 8 bases and 5 bases, leaving 10 bases between them. The chain is encoded by TRBV28 joined to TRBJ1-5; no D gene is confidently identified. The source is a man younger than 35 in good health and CMV-seronegative. Sequencing used PBMCs. The DNA reads TGTGCCAGCGGCGGAGGAGATCAGCCCCAGCATTTT. Its coded protein is CASGGGDQPQHF.